The present T cell receptor beta chain was sequenced within a study of T cells in localized non-small cell lung cancer (dated by TCRdb to 2020 to 2022). Describing the broader study: The study examined T cell repertoires in roughly 240 patients with early-stage NSCLC and compared tumors with uninvolved tumor-adjacent lungs. The cohort was made up of 200 to 250 treatment-naive NSCLC patients whose localized lung tumors had been resected. Of the NSCLC patients, fewer than 150 were male and some 97 were female, and the mean age was approximately 66 years. Overall results and qualifications from the work: The highest T cell clonality was observed in uninvolved tumor-adjacent lung, where clonality exceeded that of tumor, suggesting that antigenic responses were more focused in uninvolved tumor-adjacent lung. A median of approximately 50 of the top 100 tumor clones turned up in the paired uninvolved adjacent lung, and under 30 of those clones also ranked among the top 100 of that same adjacent lung. Higher T cell density in blood was associated with longer overall survival, whereas higher clonality in adjacent lung was associated with shorter survival. Because of the exploratory design, TCR variables were selected using unadjusted p-values without false-discovery rate correction. Because multi-region tumor sequencing was not performed, intratumor heterogeneity could not be ruled out.

As concerns this clone: The antigen it recognizes is unknown. Base qualities are missing; no much larger clone stands one base away.

At diagnosis, peripheral blood, uninvolved tumor-adjacent lung and tumor were collected and were preserved as a mix of fresh-frozen and FFPE material. According to the germline V gene (reference sequence), CDR1 reads LNHNV and CDR2 reads YYDKDF. The CDR3 goes from the cysteine to the phenylalanine over 16 residues. Of all the DNA, just the CDR3 is kept, 48 bases in frame from base 1. Compared with germline, V lacks 5 bases and J lacks 7 bases; bases without a gene match: 13. TCR beta CDR3 regions were sequenced from DNA using the immunoSEQ Assay. The authors' analysis ran thus. To compute T cell density, TCR beta template counts were normalized to usable DNA, which was estimated by amplifying housekeeping genes. Using the preseqR package, richness was estimated by extrapolating to 120,000 templates for tissue samples and 400,000 templates for PBMC samples. Clonality was defined as one minus Pielou's evenness. Differential abundance testing on productive amino-acid clonotypes, with a minimum total count of 5 and an alpha of 0.1, was used to identify tissue-enriched TCRs. The Jaccard Index and the Morisita Overlap Index were used to measure how much the repertoires overlapped between compartments. GLIPH grouped TCR beta CDR3s together with public tetramer-defined viral CDR3s, and a viral motif had to include at least three viral sequences and show V-gene enrichment. TCRdb re-hosts the immuneACCESS table, in-frame sequences only. Its copies lack some clones; in the studies checked, an unresolved V gene accounts for under half of them, and the cause for the rest is not known. The DNA was the basis for D and trimming; V, J and clone size are from that table. The sample profile shows 2,000 to 2,500 clones; around a fifth of them were found once. The ten most abundant clones make up roughly 10% of the sample.

This sequence was found in a man between 40 and 75 years old with stage I squamous cell lung carcinoma. The chain employs TRBV15 and TRBJ2-1; 8 junctional bases match TRBD2. The sample was lung tumor tissue, taken before any cancer treatment. CDR3 sequence: CATSWAGTRGKNEQFF. The nucleotides are TGTGCCACCAGCTGGGCCGGGACTAGGGGAAAGAATGAGCAGTTCTTC. Reference TRBV15 and TRBJ2-1 proteins supply the regions before and after the CDR3; the full variable domain is: DAMVIQNPRYQVTQFGKPVTLSCSQTLNHNVMYWYQQKSSQAPKLLFHYYDKDFNNEADTPDNFQSRRPNTSFCFLDIRSPGLGDTAMYLCATSWAGTRGKNEQFFGPGTRLTVL.